The source of this T cell receptor (beta chain) is a study of T-cell memory formation after mild COVID-19. Each CDR3 protein is one row after TCRdb ran MiXCR on the 5' RACE reads. In the table there are around 300,000 distinct CDR3 sequences, roughly an eighth of which are singletons. This clonotype was counted only a few times. The CDR3 totals 15 residues. Germline CDR1 is SGHTA and CDR2 is FQGNSA. V shed 5 bases, J shed 0 bases, and the junction held 2 bases outside the gene matches. The sequence derives from a man aged 18 to 29 who had mild COVID-19 (a few samples of this study predate the infection). Cell type and time point are not known. The chain couples TRBV7-2 to TRBJ2-3; 10 positions match TRBD2. Material for sequencing was PBMCs or a T cell subset sorted from them (not recorded which). The CDR3 sequence is CASSRTSGSTDTQYF. CDR3 DNA sequence: TGTGCCAGCAGCCGGACTAGCGGTAGCACAGATACGCAGTATTTT.